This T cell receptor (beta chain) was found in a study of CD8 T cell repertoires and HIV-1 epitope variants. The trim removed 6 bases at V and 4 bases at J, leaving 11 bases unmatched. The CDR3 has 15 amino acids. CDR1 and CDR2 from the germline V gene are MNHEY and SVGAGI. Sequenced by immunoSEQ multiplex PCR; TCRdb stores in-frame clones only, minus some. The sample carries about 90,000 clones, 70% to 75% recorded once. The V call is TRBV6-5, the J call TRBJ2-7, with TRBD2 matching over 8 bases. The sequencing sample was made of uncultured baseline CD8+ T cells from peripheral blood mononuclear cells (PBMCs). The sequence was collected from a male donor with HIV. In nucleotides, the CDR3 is TGTGCCAGCAGCCCCGCCGGGGGGGTGCTATACGAGCAGTACTTC. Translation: CASSPAGGVLYEQYF.